This T cell receptor beta chain was recorded in a study of T cell responses to AZD1222 COVID-19 vaccine (dated by TCRdb to the early 2020s). For the study in its entirety: Because spike-specific TCR depth and breadth did not differ between the two schedules, AZD1222 recipients who got a second dose at roughly 4 weeks were pooled with those who got a second dose at roughly 12 weeks. TCR sequencing covered over 230 trial participants: 200 to 210 given two doses of AZD1222 and approximately 26 given two doses of MenACWY control vaccine. Trial participants were enrolled by age into subgroups of 18-55, 56-69 and 70-plus years, and roughly 160, 29 and 62 TCR-sequenced participants, respectively, were included in these subgroups. Paper-wide results and their limitations: Conclusions about previously exposed vaccinees were limited because only a handful of AZD1222 recipients were SARS-CoV-2 seropositive at baseline. Epitopes outside the regions mutated in the B.1.351 and B.1.1.7 variants were reportedly recognized by nearly half of the unique spike-specific TCRs. CD4 TCRs associated with the vaccine covered the entire spike protein, and the dominant responses were in regions 160-218 and 743-854. In the small 56-69-year group, the increase in depth fell short of significance, most likely because of low power. Most participants were white British and females outnumbered males, and the authors suggested that clonal diversity may have been underestimated. No day 14 peak-response samples were available, so repertoires were characterized only after the peak T cell response. Spike-specific TCR breadth and depth rose significantly after two AZD1222 doses compared with day 0 and with MenACWY recipients.

This clone has only one observation. The target of this receptor is not known. No much larger clone is present one base from it, and per-base qualities are unavailable. The time point label on this specimen signifies: baseline before first vaccination. The vaccinee samples were drawn from two UK trials, COV001 and COV002, one of which was a single-blind randomized controlled phase 2/3 trial testing AZD1222 (ChAdOx1 nCoV-19) in healthy adults. For TCRbeta chain sequencing, PBMC samples were collected from trial participants at day 0 and at day 28 after the second dose. The CDR3 sequence holds 15 residues, the cysteine and phenylalanine included. Just the 45-base CDR3 DNA is kept, in frame starting at base 1. Sequences MNHEY (CDR1) and SVGEGT (CDR2) are obtained from the germline V gene. Trimming costs V 3 bases and J 0 bases, and their ends lie 9 bases apart. The CDR3 regions of human TCRbeta chains were analyzed by immunosequencing. Under the source paper's analysis protocol: Repertoire TCRs were checked for matches against a reference library of SARS-CoV-2-specific TCRs that had been generated using the MIRA antigen-specificity platform. Breadth was defined as the fraction of unique TCRs that were SARS-CoV-2-associated, and depth was defined as the fraction of total T cells that were SARS-CoV-2-associated. Using the MIRA data, each spike-specific TCR was mapped to the spike region that the TCR reacts to and placed in a CD4 or CD8 class. Log10-transformed breadth and depth values were compared by one-way ANOVA with Sidak's multiple comparisons tests. As stored in TCRdb, this immuneACCESS dataset retains in-frame rearrangements with V and J assigned. A fraction of the clones does not appear; measured against another copy, unresolved V genes explain less than half of the discrepancy, and the remainder lacks a known reason. From that table come the V and J calls and clone size; the DNA was used to work out D and trimming. The sample includes about 140,000 clones, with roughly 91% observed a single time. About 9.1% of the sample is held by the ten biggest clonotypes.

The clonotype was recovered from an adult in good health. The chain is assembled from TRBV6-2 or TRBV6-3 and TRBJ1-3; tentative D gene TRBD1, with 5 bases matching. Sequenced material: peripheral blood, taken on day 0 of AZD1222 vaccination. The sequenced DNA is TGTGCCAGCAGTTATTCCGGGACCTCTGGAAACACCATATATTTT. Translation gives CASSYSGTSGNTIYF.